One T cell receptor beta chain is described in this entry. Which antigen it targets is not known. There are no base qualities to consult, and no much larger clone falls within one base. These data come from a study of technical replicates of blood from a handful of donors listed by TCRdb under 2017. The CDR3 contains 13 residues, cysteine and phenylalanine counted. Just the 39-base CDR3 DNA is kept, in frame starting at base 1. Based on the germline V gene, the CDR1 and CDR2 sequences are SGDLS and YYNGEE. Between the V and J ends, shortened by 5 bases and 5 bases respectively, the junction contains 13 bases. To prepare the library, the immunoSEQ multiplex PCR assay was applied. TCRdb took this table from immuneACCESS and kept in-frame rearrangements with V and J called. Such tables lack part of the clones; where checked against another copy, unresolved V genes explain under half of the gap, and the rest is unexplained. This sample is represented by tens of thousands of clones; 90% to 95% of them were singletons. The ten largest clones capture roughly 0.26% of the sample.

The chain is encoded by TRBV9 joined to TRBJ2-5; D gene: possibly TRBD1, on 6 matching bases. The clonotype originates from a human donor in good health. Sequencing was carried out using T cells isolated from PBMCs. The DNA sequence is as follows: TGTGCCAGCAGTAGACAGGTAAAGGAGACCCAGTACTTC. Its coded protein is CASSRQVKETQYF.